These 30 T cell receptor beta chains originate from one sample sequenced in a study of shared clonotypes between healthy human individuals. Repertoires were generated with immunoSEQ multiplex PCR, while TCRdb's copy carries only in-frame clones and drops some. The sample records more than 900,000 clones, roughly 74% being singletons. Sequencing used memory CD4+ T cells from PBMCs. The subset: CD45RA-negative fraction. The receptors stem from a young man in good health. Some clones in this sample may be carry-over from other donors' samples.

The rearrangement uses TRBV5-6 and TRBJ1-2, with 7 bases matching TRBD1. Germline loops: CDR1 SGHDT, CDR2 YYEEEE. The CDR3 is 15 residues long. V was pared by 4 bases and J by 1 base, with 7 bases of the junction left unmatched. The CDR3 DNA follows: TGTGCCAGCAGCCGCGGGGACAGTGGTAACTATGGCTACACCTTC. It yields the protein CASSRGDSGNYGYTF.

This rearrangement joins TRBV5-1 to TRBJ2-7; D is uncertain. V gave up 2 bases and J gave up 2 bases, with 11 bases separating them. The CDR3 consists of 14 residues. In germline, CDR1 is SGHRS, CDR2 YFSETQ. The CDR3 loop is CASSLITPPYEQYF. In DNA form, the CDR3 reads TGCGCCAGCAGCTTAATTACTCCACCCTACGAGCAGTACTTC. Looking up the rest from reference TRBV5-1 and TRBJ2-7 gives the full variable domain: KAGVTQTPRYLIKTRGQQVTLSCSPISGHRSVSWYQQTPGQGLQFLFEYFSETQRNKGNFPGRFSGRQFSNSRSEMNVSTLELGDSALYLCASSLITPPYEQYFGPGTRLTVT.

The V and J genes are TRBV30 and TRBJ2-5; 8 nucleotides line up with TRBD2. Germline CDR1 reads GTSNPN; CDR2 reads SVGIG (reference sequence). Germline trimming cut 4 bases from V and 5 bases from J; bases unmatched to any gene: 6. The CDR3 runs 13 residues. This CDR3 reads CAWTHPGGETQYF. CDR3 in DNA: TGTGCCTGGACCCACCCGGGGGGGGAGACCCAGTACTTC. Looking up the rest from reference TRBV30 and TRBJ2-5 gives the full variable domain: SQTIHQWPATLVQPVGSPLSLECTVEGTSNPNLYWYRQAAGRGLQLLFYSVGIGQISSEVPQNLSASRPQDRQFILSSKKLLLSDSGFYLCAWTHPGGETQYFGPGTRLLVL.

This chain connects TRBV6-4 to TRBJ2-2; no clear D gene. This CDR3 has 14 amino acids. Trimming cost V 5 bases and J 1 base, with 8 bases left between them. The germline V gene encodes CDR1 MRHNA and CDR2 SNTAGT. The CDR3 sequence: CASSFILNTGELFF. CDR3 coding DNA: TGTGCCAGCAGTTTCATCTTGAACACCGGGGAGCTGTTTTTT.

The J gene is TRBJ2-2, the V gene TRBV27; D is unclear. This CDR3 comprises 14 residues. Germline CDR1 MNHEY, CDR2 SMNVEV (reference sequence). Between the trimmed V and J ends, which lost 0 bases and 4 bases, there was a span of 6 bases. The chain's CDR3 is CASSLSPFTGELFF. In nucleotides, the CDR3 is TGTGCCAGCAGTTTATCCCCCTTCACCGGGGAGCTGTTTTTT.

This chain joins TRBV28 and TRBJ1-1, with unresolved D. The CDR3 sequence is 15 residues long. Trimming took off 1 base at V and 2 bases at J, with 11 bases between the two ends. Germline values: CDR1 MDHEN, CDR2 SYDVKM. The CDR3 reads CASSLLTHINTEAFF. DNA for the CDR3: TGTGCCAGCAGTTTATTAACGCATATCAACACTGAAGCTTTCTTT.

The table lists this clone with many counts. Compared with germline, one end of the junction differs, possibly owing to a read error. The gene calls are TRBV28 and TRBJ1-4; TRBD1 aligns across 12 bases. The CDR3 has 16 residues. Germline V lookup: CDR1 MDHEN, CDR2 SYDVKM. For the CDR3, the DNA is TGCGCATCGGGACAGGGGGCAAACGGTTGGGGTGAAAAACTGTTTTTT. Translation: CASGQGANGWGEKLFF. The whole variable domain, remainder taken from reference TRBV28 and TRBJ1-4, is DVKVTQSSRYLVKRTGEKVFLECVQDMDHENMFWYRQDPGLGLRLIYFSYDVKMKEKGDIPEGYSVSREKKERFSLILESASTNQTSMYLCASGQGANGWGEKLFFGSGTQLSVL.

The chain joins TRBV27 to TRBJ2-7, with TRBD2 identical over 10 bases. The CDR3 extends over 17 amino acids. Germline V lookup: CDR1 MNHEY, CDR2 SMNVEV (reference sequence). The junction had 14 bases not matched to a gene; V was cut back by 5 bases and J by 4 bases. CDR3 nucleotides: TGTGCCAGCAGTCCCCGATTAGCTAGCGGGAGTAGGTACGAGCAGTACTTC. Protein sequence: CASSPRLASGSRYEQYF.

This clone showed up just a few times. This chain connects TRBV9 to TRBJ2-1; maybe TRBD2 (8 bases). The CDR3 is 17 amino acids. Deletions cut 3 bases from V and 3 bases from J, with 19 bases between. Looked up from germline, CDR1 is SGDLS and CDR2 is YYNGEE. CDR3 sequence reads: CASSAKGGGRNYNEQFF. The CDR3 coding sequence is TGTGCCAGCAGCGCAAAAGGGGGCGGGAGGAACTACAATGAGCAGTTCTTC.

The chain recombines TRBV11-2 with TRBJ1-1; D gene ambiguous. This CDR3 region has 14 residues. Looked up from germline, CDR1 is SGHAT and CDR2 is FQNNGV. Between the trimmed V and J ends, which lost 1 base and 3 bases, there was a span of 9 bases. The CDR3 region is CASSLGGYDTEAFF. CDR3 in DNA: TGTGCCAGCAGCTTAGGAGGGTACGACACTGAAGCTTTCTTT.

CDR3 residues: CASSLSPSIHTQYF. The CDR3 DNA reads as TGTGCCAGCAGCTTATCACCCTCCATCCATACGCAGTATTTT. This chain joins TRBV11-3 and TRBJ2-3, with D unclear. Germline loops: CDR1 SGHNT, CDR2 YENEEA. The CDR3 has 14 amino acids. Trimming shortened V by 2 bases and J by 7 bases, and 13 bases separated the two germline ends.

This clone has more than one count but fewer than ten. CDR3 residues: CASSVGRIKTGNTIYF. CDR3 in DNA: TGTGCCAGCAGCGTAGGCCGGATCAAAACTGGAAACACCATATATTTT. The rearrangement links TRBV9 to TRBJ1-3, with D unclear. CDR1 is SGDLS, CDR2 YYNGEE, per germline. With 0 bases removed from V and 2 bases from J, the gap between germline ends came to 12 bases. The CDR3 is 16 amino acids.

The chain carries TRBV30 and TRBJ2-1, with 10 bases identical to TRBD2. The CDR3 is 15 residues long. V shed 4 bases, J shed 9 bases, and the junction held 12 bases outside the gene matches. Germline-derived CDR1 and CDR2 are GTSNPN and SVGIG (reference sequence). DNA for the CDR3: TGTGCCTGGACCCCTGGACTAGCGGACTTAACTGAGCAGTTCTTC. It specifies CAWTPGLADLTEQFF.

This CDR3 reads CASSVVGDPAGELFF. The CDR3 DNA is TGTGCCAGCAGCGTAGTAGGGGATCCAGCCGGGGAGCTGTTTTTT. V gene TRBV9 combines with J gene TRBJ2-2, with a weak D call TRBD1 (5 bases). Trimming shortened V by 0 bases and J by 6 bases, and 12 bases separated the two germline ends. Germline CDR1 and CDR2: SGDLS and YYNGEE. The CDR3 is 15 amino acids. The complete variable domain, with remaining parts taken from reference TRBV9 and TRBJ2-2, reads DSGVTQTPKHLITATGQRVTLRCSPRSGDLSVYWYQQSLDQGLQFLIQYYNGEERAKGNILERFSAQQFPDLHSELNLSSLELGDSALYFCASSVVGDPAGELFFGEGSRLTVL.

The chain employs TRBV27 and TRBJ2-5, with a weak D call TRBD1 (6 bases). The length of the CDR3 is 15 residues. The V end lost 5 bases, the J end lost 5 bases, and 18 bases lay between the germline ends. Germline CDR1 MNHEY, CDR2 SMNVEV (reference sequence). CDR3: CASSAAPGVWETQYF. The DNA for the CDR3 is TGTGCCAGCAGTGCCGCCCCAGGGGTATGGGAGACCCAGTACTTC.

CDR3 sequence reads: CASSPREGGSTDTQYF. Written as DNA, the CDR3 is TGTGCCAGCTCACCACGGGAGGGCGGGAGCACAGATACGCAGTATTTT. The J gene is TRBJ2-3, the V gene TRBV18, with 7 bases identical to TRBD2. The CDR3 runs to 16 residues. The V segment lost 1 base and the J segment 0 bases; nucleotides outside the gene matches: 4. In germline, CDR1 is KGHSH, CDR2 LQKENI.

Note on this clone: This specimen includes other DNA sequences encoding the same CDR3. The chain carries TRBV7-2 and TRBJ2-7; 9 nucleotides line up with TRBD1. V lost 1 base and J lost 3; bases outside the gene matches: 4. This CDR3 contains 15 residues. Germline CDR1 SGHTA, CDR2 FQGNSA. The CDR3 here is CASSLGGQGIYEQYF. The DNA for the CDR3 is TGTGCCAGCAGCTTAGGGGGACAGGGCATCTACGAGCAGTACTTC.

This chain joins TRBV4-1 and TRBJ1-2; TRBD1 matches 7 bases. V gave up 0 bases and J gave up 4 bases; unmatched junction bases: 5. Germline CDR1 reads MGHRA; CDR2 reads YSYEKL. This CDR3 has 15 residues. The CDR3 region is CASSQDWTGGYGYTF. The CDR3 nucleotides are TGCGCCAGCAGCCAAGATTGGACAGGCGGCTATGGCTACACCTTC.

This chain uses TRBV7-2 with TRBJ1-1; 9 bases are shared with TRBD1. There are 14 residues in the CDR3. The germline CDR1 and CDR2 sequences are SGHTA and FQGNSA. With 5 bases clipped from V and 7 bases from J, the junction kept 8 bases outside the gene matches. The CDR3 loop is CASSLQPGQGEAFF. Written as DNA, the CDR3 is TGTGCCAGCAGCCTTCAACCGGGACAGGGTGAAGCTTTCTTT. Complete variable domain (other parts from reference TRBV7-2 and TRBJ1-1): GAGVSQSPSNKVTEKGKDVELRCDPISGHTALYWYRQSLGQGLEFLIYFQGNSAPDKSGLPSDRFSAERTGGSVSTLTIQRTQQEDSAVYLCASSLQPGQGEAFFGQGTRLTVV.

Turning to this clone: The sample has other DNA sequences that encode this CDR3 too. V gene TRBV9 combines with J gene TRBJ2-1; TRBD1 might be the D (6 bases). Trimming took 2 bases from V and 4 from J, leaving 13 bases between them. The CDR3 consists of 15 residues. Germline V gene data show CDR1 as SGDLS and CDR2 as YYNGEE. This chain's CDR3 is CASSVTGSYYNEQFF. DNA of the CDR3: TGTGCCAGCAGCGTTACAGGGTCCTATTACAATGAGCAGTTCTTC.

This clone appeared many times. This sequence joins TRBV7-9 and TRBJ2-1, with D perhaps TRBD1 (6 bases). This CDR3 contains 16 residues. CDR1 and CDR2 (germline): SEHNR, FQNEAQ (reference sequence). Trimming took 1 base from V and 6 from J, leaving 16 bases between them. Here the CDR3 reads CASSLVGARSVNEQFF. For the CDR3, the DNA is TGTGCCAGCAGCTTAGTGGGGGCTCGCTCGGTCAATGAGCAGTTCTTC.

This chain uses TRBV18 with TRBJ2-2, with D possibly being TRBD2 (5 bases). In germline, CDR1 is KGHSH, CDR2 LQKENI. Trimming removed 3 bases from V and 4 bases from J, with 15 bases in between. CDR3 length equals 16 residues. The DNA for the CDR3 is TGTGCCAGCTCACCGAGAACTAGTATTGCCACCGGGGAGCTGTTTTTT. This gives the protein CASSPRTSIATGELFF.

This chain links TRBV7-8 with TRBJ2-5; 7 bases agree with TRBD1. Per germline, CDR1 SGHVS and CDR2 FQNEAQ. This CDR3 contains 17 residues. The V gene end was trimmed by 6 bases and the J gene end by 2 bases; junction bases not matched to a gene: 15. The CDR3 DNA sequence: TGTGCCAGCAGGAGGGGACAGACAACATTTAAACAAGAGACCCAGTACTTC. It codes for CASRRGQTTFKQETQYF.

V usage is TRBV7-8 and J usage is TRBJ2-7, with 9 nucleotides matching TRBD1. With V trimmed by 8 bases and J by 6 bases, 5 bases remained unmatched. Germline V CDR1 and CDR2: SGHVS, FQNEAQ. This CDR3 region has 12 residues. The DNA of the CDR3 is TGTGCCAGCGGACAGGGGCCAGGCGAGCAGTACTTC. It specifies CASGQGPGEQYF.

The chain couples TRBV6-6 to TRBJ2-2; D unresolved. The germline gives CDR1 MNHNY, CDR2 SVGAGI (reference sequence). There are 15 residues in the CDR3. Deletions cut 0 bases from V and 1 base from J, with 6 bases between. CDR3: CASSYSWGNTGELFF. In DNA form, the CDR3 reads TGTGCCAGCAGTTACTCTTGGGGGAACACCGGGGAGCTGTTTTTT.

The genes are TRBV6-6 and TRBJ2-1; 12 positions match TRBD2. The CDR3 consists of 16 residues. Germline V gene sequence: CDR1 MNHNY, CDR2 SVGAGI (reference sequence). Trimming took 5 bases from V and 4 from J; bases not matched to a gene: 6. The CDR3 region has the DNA TGTGCCAGCAGTACGCGTGGACTAGCGGGATACAATGAGCAGTTCTTC. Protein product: CASSTRGLAGYNEQFF.

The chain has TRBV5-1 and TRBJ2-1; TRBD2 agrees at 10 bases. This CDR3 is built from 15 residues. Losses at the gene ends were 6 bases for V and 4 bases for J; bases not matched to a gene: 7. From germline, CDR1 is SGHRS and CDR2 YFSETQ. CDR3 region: CASTALAGLYNEQFF. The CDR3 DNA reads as TGCGCCAGCACCGCACTAGCGGGATTATACAATGAGCAGTTCTTC.

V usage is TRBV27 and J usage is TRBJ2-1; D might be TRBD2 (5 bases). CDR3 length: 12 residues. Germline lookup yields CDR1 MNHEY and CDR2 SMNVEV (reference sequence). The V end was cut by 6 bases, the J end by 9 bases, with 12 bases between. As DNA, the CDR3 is TGTGCCAGCAGCCACGGAGGACTTGAGCAGTTCTTC. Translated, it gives CASSHGGLEQFF.

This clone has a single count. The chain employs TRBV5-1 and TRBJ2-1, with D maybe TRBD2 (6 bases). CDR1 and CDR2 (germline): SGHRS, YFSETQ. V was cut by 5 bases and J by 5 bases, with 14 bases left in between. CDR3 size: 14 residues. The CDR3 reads CASSKYREDNEQFF. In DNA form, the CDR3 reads TGCGCCAGCAGTAAATATAGGGAGGACAATGAGCAGTTCTTC.

The CDR3 sequence: CASSIGGSKRNEQFF. The CDR3 DNA is TGTGCCAGTAGTATTGGAGGGAGTAAGAGGAATGAGCAGTTCTTC. V gene TRBV19 combines with J gene TRBJ2-1; D perhaps matches TRBD2 (6 bases). This CDR3 has 15 residues. V lost 3 bases and J 7 bases, leaving 16 bases between the germline ends. Germline V gene sequence: CDR1 LNHDA, CDR2 SQIVND (reference sequence).